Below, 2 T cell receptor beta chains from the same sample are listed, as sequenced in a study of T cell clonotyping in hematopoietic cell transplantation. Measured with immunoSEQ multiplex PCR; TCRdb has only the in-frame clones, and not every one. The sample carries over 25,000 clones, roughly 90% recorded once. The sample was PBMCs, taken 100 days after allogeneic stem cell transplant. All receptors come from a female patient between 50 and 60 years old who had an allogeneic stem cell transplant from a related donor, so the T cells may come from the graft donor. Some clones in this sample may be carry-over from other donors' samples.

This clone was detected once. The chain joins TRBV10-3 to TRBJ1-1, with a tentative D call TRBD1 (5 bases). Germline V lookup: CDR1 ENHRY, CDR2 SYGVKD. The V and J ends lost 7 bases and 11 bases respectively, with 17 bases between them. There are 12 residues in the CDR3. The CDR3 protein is CAITGTSAQAFF. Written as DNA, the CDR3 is TGTGCCATCACCGGGACCTCCGCTCAGGCTTTCTTT.

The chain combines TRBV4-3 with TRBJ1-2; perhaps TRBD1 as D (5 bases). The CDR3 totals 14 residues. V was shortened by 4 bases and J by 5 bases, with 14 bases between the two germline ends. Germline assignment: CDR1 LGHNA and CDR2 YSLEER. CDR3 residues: CASSPKLGGYGYTF. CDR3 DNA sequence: TGCGCCAGCAGCCCTAAACTTGGGGGATATGGCTACACCTTC.